The T cell receptor beta chain described here comes from a study of T cells expressing NK-cell markers (dated by TCRdb to between 2020 and 2021). At the level of the whole study: Three sorted T-cell subsets (CD3+CD56+NKG2C+, CD3+CD56+NKG2C- and CD3+CD56-NKG2C+) from 7 to 9 donors had their TCR beta-chain repertoires profiled. Among the eight sequenced donors, only one was HCMV-seronegative, while the other seven were HCMV-seropositive. The study sequenced eight donors, all healthy volunteers chosen at random: three men and five women. The libraries were sequenced on Illumina HiSeq 2000/2500, MiSeq or NextSeq, producing 2 x 150 bp reads. Paper-wide results and their limitations: Whether the expanded NKG2C-expressing T cell clones were specific for HCMV antigens remained unclear. Those dominant clonotypes were again the most abundant among CD3+CD56-NKG2C+ cells in four donors, at roughly 25-65%. In over 5 donors, the dominant CD3+CD56+NKG2C+ clonotypes were among the top 10 CD8+ clonotypes and accounted for roughly 1.0-8% of CD8+ T cells.

CDR1 SQVTM and CDR2 ANQGSEA are derived from the germline V gene. The CDR3 covers 13 residues, taking in both the cysteine and the phenylalanine. No DNA accompanies this entry. Sequencing was performed on an Illumina HiSeq 2000. The TCR beta cDNA libraries were made using 5'RACE template switching, a step that added both a universal primer site and unique molecular identifiers. Priming for cDNA synthesis came from the TCR beta constant segment, and two successive PCR amplification steps followed. Turning to the authors' computational methods: MIGEC was used to demultiplex reads and group reads by UMI, and MiTCR was used to assemble and quantify clonotypes. Only TCR cDNA sequences supported by at least two reads were kept to exclude erroneous sequences. The tcR package was used for downstream repertoire analysis, with clonotypes matched between fractions based on CDR3 nucleotide sequence plus V segment. Antigen specificity was annotated against VDJdb with VDJmatch, allowing one amino acid substitution in CDR3. TCRdb reprocessed the reads, reporting each CDR3 protein sequence once and no DNA. These V and J calls originate from TCRdb's pipeline instead of the authors' own analysis. The table for this sample records 400,000 to 500,000 distinct CDR3 sequences. The ten top clones hold 6% to 9.5% of the sample.

A commercial ELISA kit detecting HCMV-specific IgG in serum was used to determine HCMV serostatus. Ficoll density gradient centrifugation was used to isolate peripheral blood mononuclear cells from blood. Points on this clonotype: This clone's antigen is unknown.

The sequenced sample consisted of blood T cells: a sorted CD56 or NKG2C T cell subset, CD4+ or CD8+ T cells, or bulk PBMC T cells (not recorded which). The receptor's source is a woman between 18 and 70 years old in good health. Recombination linked TRBV29-1 to TRBJ2-5; TCRdb's D call, TRBD2, is unchecked because there is no DNA. The CDR3 corresponds to CSVEGGPAGAQYF. With the portions outside the CDR3 filled from the reference TRBV29-1 and TRBJ2-5 genes, the complete variable region becomes SAVISQKPSRDICQRGTSLTIQCQVDSQVTMMFWYRQQPGQSLTLIATANQGSEATYESGFVIDKFPISRPNLTFSTLTVSNMSPEDSSIYLCSVEGGPAGAQYFGPGTRLLVL.